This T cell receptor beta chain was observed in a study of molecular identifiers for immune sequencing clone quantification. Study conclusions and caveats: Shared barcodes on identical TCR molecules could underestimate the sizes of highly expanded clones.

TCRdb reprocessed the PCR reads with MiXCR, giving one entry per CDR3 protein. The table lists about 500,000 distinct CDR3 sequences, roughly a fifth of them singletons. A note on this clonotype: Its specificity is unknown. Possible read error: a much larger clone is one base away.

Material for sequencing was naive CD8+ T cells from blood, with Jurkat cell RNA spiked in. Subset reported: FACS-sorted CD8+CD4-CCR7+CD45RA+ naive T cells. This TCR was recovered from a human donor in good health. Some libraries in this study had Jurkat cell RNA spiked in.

Written as DNA, the CDR3 is TGCGCCAGCACCGGAGGGCGGTTTTCGAACACTGAAGCTTTCTTT. This translates into CASTGGRFSNTEAFF. The chain employs TRBV4-1 and TRBJ1-1; D unclear. Trimming pared 7 bases from V and 1 base from J, leaving 16 bases between. The CDR3 runs 15 residues. The germline CDR1 and CDR2 sequences are MGHRA and YSYEKL.